There are a few counts of the clone carrying this TCR beta chain. The antigen remains undetermined. The entry originates in a study of T cell repertoires in cytomegalovirus infection. This CDR3 comprises 16 residues. Germline V CDR1 and CDR2: SGHTA, FQGTGA. The junction had 4 bases not matched to a gene; V was cut back by 1 base and J by 3 bases. TCRdb reprocessed the reads with MiXCR, giving one entry per CDR3 protein. The sample consists of roughly 990,000 distinct CDR3 sequences, roughly 30% of them appearing once. This chain connects TRBV7-3 to TRBJ2-3; TRBD2 matches at 10 bases. Sequencing was performed on cultured CD8+ T cells from PBMCs, taken from culture after CMV antigen stimulation. The TCR sequence derives from a human donor in good health (CMV status not recorded). Some clones in this sample may be carry-over from other donors' samples. The DNA for the CDR3 is TGTGCCAGCAGCTTAATGCCTAGCGGGGGTACAGATACGCAGTATTTT. Translated, it gives CASSLMPSGGTDTQYF. Based on the CDR3 plus reference TRBV7-3 and TRBJ2-3, the full variable domain is GAGVSQTPSNKVTEKGKYVELRCDPISGHTALYWYRQSLGQGPEFLIYFQGTGAADDSGLPNDRFFAVRPEGSVSTLKIQRTERGDSAVYLCASSLMPSGGTDTQYFGPGTRLTVL.